This T cell receptor beta chain was identified in a study of blood T cell repertoires in COVID-19. In the authors' workflow: Amplification from reference gene primers served as the basis for estimated nucleated cell counts. Clones were sequenced by immunoSEQ multiplex PCR, and TCRdb holds only the in-frame ones, with some missing. The V and J calls and clone size come from that table; D and trimming were worked out from the DNA. The profile shows 8,500 to 10,000 clones, 80% to 95% of them singletons. V lost 4 bases, J lost 5 bases, and 9 bases stayed unmatched. The germline CDR1 and CDR2 sequences are LNHDA and SQIVND (reference sequence). The CDR3 covers 15 residues.

The material sequenced was peripheral blood. The origin of this receptor is a woman aged 45 to 65 with active COVID-19. The V and J genes are TRBV19 and TRBJ1-2; 8 bases match TRBD1. The CDR3 protein is CASSTRRDRSYGYTF. Written as DNA, the CDR3 is TGTGCCAGTAGTACCCGCCGGGACAGGAGTTATGGCTACACCTTC.